This T cell receptor (beta chain) emerged from a study of blood T cells in healthy people across ages. Findings and caveats of the study: Age brought a roughly linear fall in TCR beta diversity measured per million T cells. Unsorted PBMC material precluded a definitive naive versus antigen-experienced comparison. The study found TCR beta diversity correlated strongly with naive T cell percentage.

Primed by a sample-barcoded 5' primer and a J-beta primer mix, a second PCR proceeded for 7 to 11 cycles. TCRdb processed the 5' RACE reads anew with MiXCR; each CDR3 protein has one entry. The sample shows 1.5 million or so distinct CDR3 sequences, 35% to 45% of them seen only once. A few counts support this clonotype. Its antigen is unknown. No fewer than 6.5 million PBMCs went into each sample. There are 15 residues in the CDR3. This sequence was found in a woman between 18 and 29 years old in good health. The sequenced material came from blood. The chain joins TRBV21-1 to TRBJ1-2; the table's D call of TRBD1 was not tested on the DNA. TRBV21-1 has pseudogene status. This CDR3 is CASNPGEGHNYGYTF. DNA for the CDR3: TGTGCCAGCAATCCCGGAGAAGGGCATAACTATGGCTACACCTTC.